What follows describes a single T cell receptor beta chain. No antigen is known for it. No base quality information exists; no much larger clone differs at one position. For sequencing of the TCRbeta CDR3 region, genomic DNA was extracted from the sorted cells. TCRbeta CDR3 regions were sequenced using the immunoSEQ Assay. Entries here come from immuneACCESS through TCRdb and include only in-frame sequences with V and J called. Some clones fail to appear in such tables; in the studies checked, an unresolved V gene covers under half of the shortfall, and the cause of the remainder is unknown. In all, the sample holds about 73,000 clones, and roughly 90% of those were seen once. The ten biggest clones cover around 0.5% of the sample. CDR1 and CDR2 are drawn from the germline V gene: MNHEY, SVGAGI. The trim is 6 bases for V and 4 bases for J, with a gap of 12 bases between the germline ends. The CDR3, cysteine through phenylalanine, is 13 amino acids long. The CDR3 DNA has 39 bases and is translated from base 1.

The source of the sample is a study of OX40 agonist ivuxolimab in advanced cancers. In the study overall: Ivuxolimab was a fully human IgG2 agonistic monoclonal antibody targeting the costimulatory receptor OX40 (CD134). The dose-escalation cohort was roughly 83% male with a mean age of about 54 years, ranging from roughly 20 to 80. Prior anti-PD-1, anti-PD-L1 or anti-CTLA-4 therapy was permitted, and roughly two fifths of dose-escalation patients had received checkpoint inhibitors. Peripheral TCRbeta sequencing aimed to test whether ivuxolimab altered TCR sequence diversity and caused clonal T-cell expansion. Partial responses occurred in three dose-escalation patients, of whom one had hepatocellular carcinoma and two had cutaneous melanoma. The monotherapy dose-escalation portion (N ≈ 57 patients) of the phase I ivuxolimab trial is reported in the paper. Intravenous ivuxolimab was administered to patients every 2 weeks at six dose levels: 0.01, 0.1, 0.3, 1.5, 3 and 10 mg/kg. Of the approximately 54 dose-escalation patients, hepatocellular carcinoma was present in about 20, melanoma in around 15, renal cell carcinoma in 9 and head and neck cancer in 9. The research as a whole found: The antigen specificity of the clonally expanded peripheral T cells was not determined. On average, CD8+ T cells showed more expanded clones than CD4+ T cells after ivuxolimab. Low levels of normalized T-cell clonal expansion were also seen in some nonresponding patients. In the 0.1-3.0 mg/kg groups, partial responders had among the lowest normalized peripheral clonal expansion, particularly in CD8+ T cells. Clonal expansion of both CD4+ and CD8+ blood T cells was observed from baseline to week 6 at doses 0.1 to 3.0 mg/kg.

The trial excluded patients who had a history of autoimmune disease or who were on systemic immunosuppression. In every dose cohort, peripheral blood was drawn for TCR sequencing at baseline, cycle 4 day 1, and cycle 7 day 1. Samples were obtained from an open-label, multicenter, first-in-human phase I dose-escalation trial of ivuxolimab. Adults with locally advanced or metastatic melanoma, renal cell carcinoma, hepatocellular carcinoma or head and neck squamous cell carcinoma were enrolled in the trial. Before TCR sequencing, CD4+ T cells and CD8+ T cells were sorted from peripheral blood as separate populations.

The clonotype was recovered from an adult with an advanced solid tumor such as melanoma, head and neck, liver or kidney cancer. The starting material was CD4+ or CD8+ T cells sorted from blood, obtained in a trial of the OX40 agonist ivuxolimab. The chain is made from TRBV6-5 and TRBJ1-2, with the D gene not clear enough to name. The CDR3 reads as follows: CASRDSGLYGYTF. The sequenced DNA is TGTGCCAGCAGAGACTCTGGGCTCTATGGCTACACCTTC.